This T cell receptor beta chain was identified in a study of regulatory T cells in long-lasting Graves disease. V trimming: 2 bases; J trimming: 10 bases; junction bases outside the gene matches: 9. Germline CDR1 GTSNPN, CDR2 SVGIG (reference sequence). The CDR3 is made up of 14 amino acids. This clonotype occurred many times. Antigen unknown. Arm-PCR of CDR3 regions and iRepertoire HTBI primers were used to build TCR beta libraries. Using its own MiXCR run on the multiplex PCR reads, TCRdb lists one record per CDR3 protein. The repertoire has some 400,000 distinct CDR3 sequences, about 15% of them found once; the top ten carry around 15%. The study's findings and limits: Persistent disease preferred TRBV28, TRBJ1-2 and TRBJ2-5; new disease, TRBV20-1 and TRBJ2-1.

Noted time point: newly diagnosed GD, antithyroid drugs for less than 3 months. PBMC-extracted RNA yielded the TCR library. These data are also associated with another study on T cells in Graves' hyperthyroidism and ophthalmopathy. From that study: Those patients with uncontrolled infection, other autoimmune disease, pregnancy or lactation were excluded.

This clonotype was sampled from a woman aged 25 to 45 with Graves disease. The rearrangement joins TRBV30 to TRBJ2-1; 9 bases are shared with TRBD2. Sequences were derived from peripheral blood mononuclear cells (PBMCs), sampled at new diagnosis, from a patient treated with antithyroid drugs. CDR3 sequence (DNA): TGTGCCTGGAGTCTAGCGGGGCCAGGACGGGAGCAGTTCTTC. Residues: CAWSLAGPGREQFF.